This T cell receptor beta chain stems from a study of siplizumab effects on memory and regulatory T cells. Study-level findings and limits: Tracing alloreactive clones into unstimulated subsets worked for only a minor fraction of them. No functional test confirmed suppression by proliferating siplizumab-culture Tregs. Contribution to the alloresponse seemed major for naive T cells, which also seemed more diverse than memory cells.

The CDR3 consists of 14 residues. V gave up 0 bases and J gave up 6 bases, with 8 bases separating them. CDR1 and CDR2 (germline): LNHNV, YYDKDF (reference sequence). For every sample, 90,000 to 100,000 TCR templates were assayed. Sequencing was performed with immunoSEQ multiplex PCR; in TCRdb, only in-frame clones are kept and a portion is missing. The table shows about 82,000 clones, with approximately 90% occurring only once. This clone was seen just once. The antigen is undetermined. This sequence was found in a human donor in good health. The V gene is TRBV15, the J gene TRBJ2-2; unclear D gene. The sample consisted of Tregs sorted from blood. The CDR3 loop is CATSRDLVAGELFF. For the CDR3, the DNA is TGTGCCACCAGCAGAGATCTGGTAGCCGGGGAGCTGTTTTTT.